The TCR beta chain under discussion was sequenced for a study of blood T cell repertoires in COVID-19 (dated by TCRdb to the early 2020s). Some background on the complete study: Samples from collaborators originated in the United States, Italy and Spain and spanned both the acute and convalescent phases of COVID-19. A de-identified subject ID, COVID-19 status, age in years and sex were almost always included in the sample metadata. The samples were drawn from the first 160 participants of the ongoing ImmuneRACE study and from 950 to 1,500 subjects provided by 6 global collaborators. The prospective study material was composed of cDNA or gDNA derived from T cells, B-cell-depleted T cells, or PBMCs. Where HLA class I and class II types were available, the types were taken from metadata supplied by the sample provider, not from assay-based typing. Subjects who had been exposed to COVID-19, were actively infected with it, or had recovered from it provided the deeply sampled blood TCRbeta repertoires that made up the dataset. The repertoires were released in a freely available public database intended as a resource for research on the immune response to SARS-CoV-2.

Overall study results and their limits: How much clinical and demographic metadata was included differed by source and by participant, and the metadata was provided uncurated.

Regarding this clone: Its binding antigen is unknown. No clone much larger than this one lies a single base away; base qualities are absent.

Collaborating institutions collected whole blood in K2EDTA tubes following their own protocols. Collaborator samples were shipped for TCRbeta analysis as frozen whole blood, isolated PBMCs, or DNA extracted from either sample type. The immunoSEQ Assay, a bias-controlled multiplex PCR, was used to amplify TCRbeta CDR3 regions from genomic DNA. As for how the authors treated the data: Nucleated cell counts per sample were estimated from amplification of reference gene primers within the assay. Sequence reads were collapsed and filtered to measure the absolute abundance of every unique TCRbeta CDR3 rearrangement. For each sample, productive Simpson clonality was calculated as the square root of Simpson's diversity index across productive rearrangements. In TCRdb, the immuneACCESS table is reduced to in-frame sequences with V and J assigned. These tables do not hold every clone; where another copy was compared, an unresolved V gene accounts for under half, and the others remain unexplained. V and J calls and clone size are copied from that table; D and trimming were computed from the DNA. Within this sample are a few hundred thousand clones, with about 87% of them counted one time only. The ten biggest clones cover approximately 1.8% of the sample.

This clonotype was sampled from an older man with acute or convalescent COVID-19. Sequencing was performed on peripheral blood.

At the DNA level, the sequence is TGTGCCAGCAGTTTCATGGAGGGGAGCCAGCTTGAGCAGTTCTTC. Translated, it reads CASSFMEGSQLEQFF. The sequence is built from TRBV27 and TRBJ2-1; TRBD2 is perhaps the D gene, given 6 matching bases. The trim is 3 bases for V and 9 bases for J, with a gap of 18 bases between the germline ends. From a lookup of the germline V gene (reference sequence), CDR1 and CDR2 are MNHEY and SMNVEV. From the cysteine up to the phenylalanine, the CDR3 has a length of 15 residues. Just CDR3 DNA is preserved here, 45 bases in frame from base 1.